This T cell receptor (beta chain) originates from a study of cytomegalovirus exposure and HLA in healthy donors. CDR1 and CDR2 (germline): SNHLY, FYNNEI. The ends lost 2 bases at V and 6 bases at J; junction bases unmatched: 8. The CDR3 totals 16 residues. Data came from immunoSEQ multiplex PCR; TCRdb stores just in-frame clones and leaves some out. The data show about 63,000 clones, about 89% seen once. The rearrangement uses TRBV2 and TRBJ2-3; 10 nucleotides match TRBD2. The source is a woman aged 18-30 years in good health and CMV-seronegative. The source material was PBMCs. The CDR3 loop reads CASSEMSGGAFDTQYF. As DNA, the CDR3 is TGTGCCAGCAGTGAAATGAGCGGGGGGGCGTTTGATACGCAGTATTTT. The whole variable domain, filled in from reference TRBV2 and TRBJ2-3, reads EPEVTQTPSHQVTQMGQEVILRCVPISNHLYFYWYRQILGQKVEFLVSFYNNEISEKSEIFDDQFSVERPDGSNFTLKIRSTKLEDSAMYFCASSEMSGGAFDTQYFGPGTRLTVL.